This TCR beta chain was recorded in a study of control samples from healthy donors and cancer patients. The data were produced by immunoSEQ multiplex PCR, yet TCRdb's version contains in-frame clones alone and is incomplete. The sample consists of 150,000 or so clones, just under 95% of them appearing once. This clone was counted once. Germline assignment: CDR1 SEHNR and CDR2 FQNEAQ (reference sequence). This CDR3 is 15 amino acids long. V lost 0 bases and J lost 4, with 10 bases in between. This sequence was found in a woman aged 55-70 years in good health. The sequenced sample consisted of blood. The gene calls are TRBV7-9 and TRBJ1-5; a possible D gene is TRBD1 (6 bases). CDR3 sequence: CASSLATGINQPQHF. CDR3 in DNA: TGTGCCAGCAGCTTAGCGACAGGTATTAATCAGCCCCAGCATTTT.